This entry describes one TCR beta chain. As yet, its antigen is unknown. The authors processed graft tissue to release intraepithelial and lamina propria lymphocytes. The data were taken from a study of graft-versus-host responses after intestinal transplantation. Study in general: All of the recipients had induction that used anti-thymocyte globulin, then tacrolimus and steroids for approximately 3 years. Study observations and caveats: Allograft graft-versus-host to host-versus-graft clonal ratios ran high in patients with graft-donor T cell macrochimerism.

Trimming left V 4 bases short and J 6 bases short, with 10 bases between. Germline-derived CDR1 and CDR2 are DFQATT and SNEGSKA (reference sequence). This CDR3 is 11 amino acids long. The table came from immunoSEQ multiplex PCR; TCRdb's copy has only in-frame clones and leaves some out. This table holds around 16,000 clones, roughly 80% found once. Sequenced material: ileum tissue, taken 584 days after intestinal transplantation. V and J are TRBV20-1 and TRBJ2-7; no clear D gene. This TCR came from a human patient who received an intestinal transplant, so some T cells may come from the graft donor. In DNA, the CDR3 is TGCAGTGCTACGCTGTTTGGCGAGCAGTACTTC. Encoded protein: CSATLFGEQYF.